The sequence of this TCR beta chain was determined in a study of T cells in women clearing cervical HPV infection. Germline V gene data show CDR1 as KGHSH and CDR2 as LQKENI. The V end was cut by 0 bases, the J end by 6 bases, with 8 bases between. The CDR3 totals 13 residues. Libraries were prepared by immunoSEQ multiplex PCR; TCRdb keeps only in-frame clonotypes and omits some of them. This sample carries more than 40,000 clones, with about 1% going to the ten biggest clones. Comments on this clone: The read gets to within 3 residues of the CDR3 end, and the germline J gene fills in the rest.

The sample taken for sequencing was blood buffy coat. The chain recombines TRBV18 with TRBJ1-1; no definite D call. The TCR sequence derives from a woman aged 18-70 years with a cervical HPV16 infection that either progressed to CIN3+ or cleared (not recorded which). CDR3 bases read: TGTGCCAGCTCACCACCGCACGAGGCTGAA. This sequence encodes CASSPPHEAE. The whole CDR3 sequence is CASSPPHEAEAFF. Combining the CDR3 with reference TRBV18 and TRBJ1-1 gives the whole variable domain NAGVMQNPRHLVRRRGQEARLRCSPMKGHSHVYWYRQLPEEGLKFMVYLQKENIIDESGMPKERFSAEFPKEGPSILRIQQVVRGDSAAYFCASSPPHEAEAFFGQGTRLTVV.